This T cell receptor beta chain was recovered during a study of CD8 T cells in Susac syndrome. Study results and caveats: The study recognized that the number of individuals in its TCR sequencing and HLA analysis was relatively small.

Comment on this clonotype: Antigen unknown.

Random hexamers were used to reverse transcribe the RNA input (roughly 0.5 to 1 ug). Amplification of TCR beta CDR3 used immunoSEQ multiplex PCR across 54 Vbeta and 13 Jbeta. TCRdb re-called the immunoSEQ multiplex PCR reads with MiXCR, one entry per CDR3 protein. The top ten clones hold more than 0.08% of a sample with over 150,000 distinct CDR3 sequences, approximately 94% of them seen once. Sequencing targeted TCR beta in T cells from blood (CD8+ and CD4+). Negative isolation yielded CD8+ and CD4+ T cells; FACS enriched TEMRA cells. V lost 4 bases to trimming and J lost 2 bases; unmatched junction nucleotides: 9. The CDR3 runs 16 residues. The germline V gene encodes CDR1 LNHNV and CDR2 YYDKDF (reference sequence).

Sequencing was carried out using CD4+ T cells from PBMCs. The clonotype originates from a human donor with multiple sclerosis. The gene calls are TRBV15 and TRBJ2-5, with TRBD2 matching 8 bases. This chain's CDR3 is CATSTPGSGKQETQYF. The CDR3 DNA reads TGTGCCACCAGCACCCCGGGTAGCGGGAAGCAAGAGACCCAGTACTTC.